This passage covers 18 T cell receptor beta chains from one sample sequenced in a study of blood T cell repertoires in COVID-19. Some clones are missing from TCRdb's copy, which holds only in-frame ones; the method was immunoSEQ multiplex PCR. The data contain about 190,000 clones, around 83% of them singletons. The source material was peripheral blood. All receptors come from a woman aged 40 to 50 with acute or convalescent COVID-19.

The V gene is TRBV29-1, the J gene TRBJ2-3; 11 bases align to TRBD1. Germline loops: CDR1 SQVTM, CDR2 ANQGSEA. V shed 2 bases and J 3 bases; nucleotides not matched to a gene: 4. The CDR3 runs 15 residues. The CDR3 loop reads CSVERTGGLTDTQYF. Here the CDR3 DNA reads TGCAGCGTTGAAAGGACAGGGGGCCTGACAGATACGCAGTATTTT.

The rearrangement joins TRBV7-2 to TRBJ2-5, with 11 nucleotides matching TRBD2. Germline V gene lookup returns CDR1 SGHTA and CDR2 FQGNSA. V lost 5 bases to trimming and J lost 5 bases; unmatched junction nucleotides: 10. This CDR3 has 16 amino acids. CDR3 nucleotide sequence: TGTGCCAGCAGCCTCCAATTAGCGGGGGGGACGGAGACCCAGTACTTC. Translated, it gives CASSLQLAGGTETQYF.

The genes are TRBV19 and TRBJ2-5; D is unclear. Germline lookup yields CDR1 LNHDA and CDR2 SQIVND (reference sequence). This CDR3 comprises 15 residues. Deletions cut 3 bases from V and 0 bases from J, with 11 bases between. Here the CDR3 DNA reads TGTGCCAGTAGTATCGGTATCACGTACCAAGAGACCCAGTACTTC. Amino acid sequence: CASSIGITYQETQYF.

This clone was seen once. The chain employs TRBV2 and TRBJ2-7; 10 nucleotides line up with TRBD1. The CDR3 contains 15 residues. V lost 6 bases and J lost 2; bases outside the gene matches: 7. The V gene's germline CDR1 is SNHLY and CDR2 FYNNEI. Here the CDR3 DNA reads TGTGCCAGCAGCCGGCTGGGACAGGGGACCTACGAGCAGTACTTC. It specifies CASSRLGQGTYEQYF.

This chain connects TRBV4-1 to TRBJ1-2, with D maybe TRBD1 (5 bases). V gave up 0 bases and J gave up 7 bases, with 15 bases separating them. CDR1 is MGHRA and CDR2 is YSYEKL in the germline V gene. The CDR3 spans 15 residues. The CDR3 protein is CASSQDSRGESGYTF. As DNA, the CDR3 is TGCGCCAGCAGCCAAGATTCGCGGGGCGAATCTGGCTACACCTTC.

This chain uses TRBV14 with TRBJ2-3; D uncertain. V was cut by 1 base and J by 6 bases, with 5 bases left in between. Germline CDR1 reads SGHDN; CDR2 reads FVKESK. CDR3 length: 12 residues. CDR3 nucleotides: TGTGCCAGCAGCCAAGTAGTCGATACGCAGTATTTT. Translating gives CASSQVVDTQYF.

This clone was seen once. The CDR3 here is CASSRGSGGLRSYNEQFF. CDR3 DNA sequence: TGTGCCAGCAGCAGGGGTTCGGGAGGGCTTCGCTCCTACAATGAGCAGTTCTTC. The chain couples TRBV13 to TRBJ2-1; 8 bases match TRBD2. The junction had 12 bases not matched to a gene; V was cut back by 5 bases and J by 0 bases. Looked up from germline, CDR1 is PRHDT and CDR2 is FYEKMQ (reference sequence). This CDR3 comprises 18 residues.

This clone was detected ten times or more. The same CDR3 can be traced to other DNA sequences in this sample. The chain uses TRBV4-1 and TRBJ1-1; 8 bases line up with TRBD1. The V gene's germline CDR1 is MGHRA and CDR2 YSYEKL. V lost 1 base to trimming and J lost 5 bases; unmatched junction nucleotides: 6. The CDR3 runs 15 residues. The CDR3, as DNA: TGCGCCAGCAGCCAAGCGTACAGGGGGAGGACTGAAGCTTTCTTT. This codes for CASSQAYRGRTEAFF.

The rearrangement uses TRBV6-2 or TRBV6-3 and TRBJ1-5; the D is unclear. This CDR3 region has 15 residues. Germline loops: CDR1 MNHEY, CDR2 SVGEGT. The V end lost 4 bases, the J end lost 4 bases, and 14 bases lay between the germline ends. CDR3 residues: CASSSGRLQNQPQHF. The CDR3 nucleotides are TGTGCCAGCAGTTCCGGGAGGTTGCAAAATCAGCCCCAGCATTTT.

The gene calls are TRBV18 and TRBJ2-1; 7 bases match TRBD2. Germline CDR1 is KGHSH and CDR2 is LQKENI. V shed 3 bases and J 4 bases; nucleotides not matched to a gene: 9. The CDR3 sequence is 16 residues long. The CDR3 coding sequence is TGTGCCAGCTCACCCCAGATGGCGGGGGTATACAATGAGCAGTTCTTC. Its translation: CASSPQMAGVYNEQFF.

CDR3 DNA sequence: TGTGCCAGCAGCGGCAGAGGATCCCACACAGATACGCAGTATTTT. Residues: CASSGRGSHTDTQYF. The chain couples TRBV7-8 to TRBJ2-3; D is undetermined. The germline V and J ends were trimmed by 5 bases and 2 bases, with 14 bases remaining between them. This CDR3 region has 15 residues. The germline gives CDR1 SGHVS, CDR2 FQNEAQ. Drawing the rest from reference TRBV7-8 and TRBJ2-3, the complete variable domain is GAGVSQSPRYKVAKRGQDVALRCDPISGHVSLFWYQQALGQGPEFLTYFQNEAQLDKSGLPSDRFFAERPEGSVSTLKIQRTQQEDSAVYLCASSGRGSHTDTQYFGPGTRLTVL.

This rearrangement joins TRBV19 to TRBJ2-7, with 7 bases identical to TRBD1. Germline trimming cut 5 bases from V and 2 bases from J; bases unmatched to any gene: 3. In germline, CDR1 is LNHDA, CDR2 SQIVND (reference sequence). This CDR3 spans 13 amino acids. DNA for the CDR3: TGTGCCAGTAGTTTTGGGACAGCCTACGAGCAGTACTTC. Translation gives CASSFGTAYEQYF. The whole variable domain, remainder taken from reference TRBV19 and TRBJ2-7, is DGGITQSPKYLFRKEGQNVTLSCEQNLNHDAMYWYRQDPGQGLRLIYYSQIVNDFQKGDIAEGYSVSREKKESFPLTVTSAQKNPTAFYLCASSFGTAYEQYFGPGTRLTVT.

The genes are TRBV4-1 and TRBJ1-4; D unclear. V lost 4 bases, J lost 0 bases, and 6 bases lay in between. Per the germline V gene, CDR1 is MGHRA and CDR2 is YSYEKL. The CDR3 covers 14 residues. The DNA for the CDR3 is TGCGCCAGCAGCCGGCAGGCAACTAATGAAAAACTGTTTTTT. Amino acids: CASSRQATNEKLFF.

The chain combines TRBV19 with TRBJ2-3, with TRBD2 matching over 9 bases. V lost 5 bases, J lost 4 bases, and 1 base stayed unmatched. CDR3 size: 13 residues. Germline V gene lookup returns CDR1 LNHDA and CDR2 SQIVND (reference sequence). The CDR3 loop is CASSLAGSDTQYF. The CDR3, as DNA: TGTGCCAGTAGTCTAGCGGGATCAGATACGCAGTATTTT.

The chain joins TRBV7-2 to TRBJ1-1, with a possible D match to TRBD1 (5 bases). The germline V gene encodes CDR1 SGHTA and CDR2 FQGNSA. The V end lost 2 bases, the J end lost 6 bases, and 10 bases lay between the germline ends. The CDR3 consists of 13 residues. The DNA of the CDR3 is TGTGCCAGCAGCTTATGGGCAGGGCCTGAAGCTTTCTTT. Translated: CASSLWAGPEAFF. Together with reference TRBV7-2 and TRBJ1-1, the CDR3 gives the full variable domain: GAGVSQSPSNKVTEKGKDVELRCDPISGHTALYWYRQSLGQGLEFLIYFQGNSAPDKSGLPSDRFSAERTGGSVSTLTIQRTQQEDSAVYLCASSLWAGPEAFFGQGTRLTVV.

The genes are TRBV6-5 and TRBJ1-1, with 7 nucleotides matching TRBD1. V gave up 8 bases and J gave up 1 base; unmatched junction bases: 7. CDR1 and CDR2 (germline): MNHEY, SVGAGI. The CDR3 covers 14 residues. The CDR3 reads CASRDREANTEAFF. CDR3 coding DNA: TGTGCCAGCCGAGACAGGGAAGCGAACACTGAAGCTTTCTTT.

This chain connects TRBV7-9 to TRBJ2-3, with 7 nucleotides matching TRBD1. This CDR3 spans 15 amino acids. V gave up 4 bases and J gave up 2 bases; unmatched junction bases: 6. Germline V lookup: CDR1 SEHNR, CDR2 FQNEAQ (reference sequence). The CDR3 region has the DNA TGTGCCAGCAGCTCTCCGGGACAGTCCACAGATACGCAGTATTTT. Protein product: CASSSPGQSTDTQYF.

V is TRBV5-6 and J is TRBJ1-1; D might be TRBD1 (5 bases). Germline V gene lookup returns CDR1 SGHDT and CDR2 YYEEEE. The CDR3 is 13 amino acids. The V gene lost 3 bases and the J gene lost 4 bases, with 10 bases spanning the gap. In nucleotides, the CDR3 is TGTGCCAGCAGCTGGGGGGGTCCCACTGAAGCTTTCTTT. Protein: CASSWGGPTEAFF.